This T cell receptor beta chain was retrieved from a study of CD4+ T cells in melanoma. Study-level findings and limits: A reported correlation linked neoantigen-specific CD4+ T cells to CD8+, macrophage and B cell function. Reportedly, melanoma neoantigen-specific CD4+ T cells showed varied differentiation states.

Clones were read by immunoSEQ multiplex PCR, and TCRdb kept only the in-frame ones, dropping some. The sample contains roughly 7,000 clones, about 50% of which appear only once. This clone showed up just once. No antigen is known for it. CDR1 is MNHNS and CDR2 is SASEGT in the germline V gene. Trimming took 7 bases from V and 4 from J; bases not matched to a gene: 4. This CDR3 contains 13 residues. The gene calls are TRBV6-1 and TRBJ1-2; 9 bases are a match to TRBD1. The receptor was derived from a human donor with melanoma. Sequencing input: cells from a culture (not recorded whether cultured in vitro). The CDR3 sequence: CASTIQGAYGYTF. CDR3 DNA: TGTGCCAGCACCATACAGGGGGCCTATGGCTACACCTTC.